This TCR beta chain is from a study of T cell repertoires in cytomegalovirus infection. The overall study: Newly reported HLA-C-restricted and thoroughly characterized HLA-B-restricted CMV epitopes were employed.

This clonotype was picked up a small number of times. Antigen: not known. The CDR3 has 15 amino acids. V was clipped by 4 bases and J by 7 bases, with 19 bases between them. The germline V gene encodes CDR1 MDHEN and CDR2 SYDVKM. TCRdb re-called the reads with MiXCR, one entry per CDR3 protein. The sample gives some 200,000 distinct CDR3 sequences, about 38% of which show up once; approximately 60% is in the top ten. General study points: CMV-specific TCR beta clonotypes restricted by HLA-C dominated the ex vivo response. Accumulated public TCR beta family frequency recognized individuals carrying CMV together with the relevant HLA.

The receptor was isolated from a human donor in good health (CMV status not recorded). Some clones in this sample may be carry-over from other donors' samples. The sequences come from CD8+ T cells from cultured PBMCs, collected from culture after CMV antigen stimulation. The rearrangement joins TRBV28 to TRBJ1-2; no clear D gene. As DNA, the CDR3 is TGTGCCAGCAGTTCCGGTCGGACGGCCCGGGGTGGCTACACCTTC. As protein: CASSSGRTARGGYTF.